The source of this T cell receptor (beta chain) is a study of blood T cell repertoires in COVID-19. Trimming at V came to 2 bases and at J to 4 bases, leaving 7 bases not matched to a gene. Germline V gene data show CDR1 as SGHTA and CDR2 as FQGTGA. CDR3 length equals 17 residues. TCRdb's copy holds only in-frame clones and misses some; the assay was immunoSEQ multiplex PCR. Of 190,000 or so clones in the sample, 94% were seen once. Sequencing was carried out using peripheral blood. The receptor was derived from a man in his thirties or forties with COVID-19, enrolled during active disease. The rearrangement links TRBV7-3 to TRBJ2-2, with 10 bases fitting TRBD2. CDR3 protein: CASSLGPSGGATGELFF. In DNA, the CDR3 is TGTGCCAGCAGCTTAGGGCCGAGCGGGGGGGCCACCGGGGAGCTGTTTTTT.